This T cell receptor beta chain was profiled in a study of CD8 T cells in Susac syndrome. V lost 3 bases to trimming and J lost 8 bases, with 23 bases between them. The CDR3 spans 16 residues. The germline CDR1 and CDR2 sequences are SEHNR and FQNEAQ (reference sequence). Random hexamers were used to reverse transcribe the RNA input (roughly 0.5 to 1 ug). Amplification of TCR beta CDR3 by immunoSEQ multiplex PCR spanned 54 Vbeta and 13 Jbeta. MiXCR was run by TCRdb on the immunoSEQ multiplex PCR reads, yielding one entry per CDR3 protein. The table lists approximately 230,000 distinct CDR3 sequences, around 95% of them singletons, with approximately 0.072% in the top ten.

This clonotype originated in a human donor with multiple sclerosis. Sequencing was performed on CD4+ T cells from PBMCs. The chain joins TRBV7-9 to TRBJ2-7, with D possibly TRBD2 on 5 matching bases. The CDR3, as DNA: TGTGCCAGCAGCTTTGAGGGTGGAGGCCGCGGCTGGAAGCAGTACTTC. This sequence encodes CASSFEGGGRGWKQYF. Combining the CDR3 with reference TRBV7-9 and TRBJ2-7 gives the whole variable domain DTGVSQNPRHKITKRGQNVTFRCDPISEHNRLYWYRQTLGQGPEFLTYFQNEAQLEKSRLLSDRFSAERPKGSFSTLEIQRTEQGDSAMYLCASSFEGGGRGWKQYFGPGTRLTVT.